Listed below are T cell receptor beta chains from one sample, sequenced in a study of vaccination effects on CD4 cells after COVID-19. The assay was immunoSEQ multiplex PCR, and TCRdb's table has in-frame clones only and misses some. The sample records tens of thousands of clones, roughly 70% being singletons. These receptors' targets are unknown. Sequenced here: CD4+ T cells from PBMCs cultured with SARS-CoV-2 spike peptides, sampled before COVID-19 vaccination. All receptors come from a human donor who received a COVID-19 vaccine. Each CDR3 is given with its conserved first and last residue. D genes are given only for firm matches. Size is omitted from some rows. Given values are once, few, many or a class for expanded clones.

size,V,length,D,J,DNA,CDR3
-,TRBV10-2,14,TRBD1,TRBJ1-4,TGCGCCAGCAGTGACAAACAGGGGGATGAAAAACTGTTTTTT,CASSDKQGDEKLFF
few,TRBV9,15,-,TRBJ2-2,TGTGCCAGCAGCGCCTTTAGCGGTGGAATCGGGGAGCTGTTTTTT,CASSAFSGGIGELFF
-,TRBV6-5,13,TRBD2,TRBJ2-1,TGTGCCAGCCAGCGGGGGGCCTACAATGAGCAGTTCTTC,CASQRGAYNEQFF
-,TRBV9,15,TRBD2,TRBJ2-1,TGTGCCAGCAGCGTAGGAGCGGGACCCTACAATGAGCAGTTCTTC,CASSVGAGPYNEQFF
-,TRBV28,18,-,TRBJ1-6,TGTGCCAGCAGTGCCGCGGGGGCCCCCATCTCCTATAATTCACCCCTCCACTTT,CASSAAGAPISYNSPLHF
few,TRBV2,15,-,TRBJ2-3,TGTGCCAGCAGTGAACGGCTAGCGCTTGTAGATACGCAGTATTTT,CASSERLALVDTQYF
-,TRBV5-5,15,TRBD1,TRBJ2-3,TGTGCCAGCAGCTCGCGGACAGGGGTTGCAGATACGCAGTATTTT,CASSSRTGVADTQYF
few,TRBV5-6,15,-,TRBJ1-2,TGTGCCAGCAGCTTGGAGGGCAGGGCTAACTATGGCTACACCTTC,CASSLEGRANYGYTF
-,TRBV24-1,15,-,TRBJ2-5,TGTGCCACCAGTGATCCGAGGGGGGTATGGGAGACCCAGTACTTC,CATSDPRGVWETQYF
-,TRBV6-4,12,-,TRBJ1-2,TGTGCCAGCAGCGACTTGAACTATGGCTACACCTTC,CASSDLNYGYTF
-,TRBV25-1,16,TRBD2,TRBJ2-1,TGTGCCAGCAGTGCCTTCTCCGGGACTAGCGGGAAGGAGCAGTTCTTC,CASSAFSGTSGKEQFF
-,TRBV19,16,-,TRBJ1-5,TGTGCCAGTAGTATGGGCATGGGAGGCGGGAGTCAGCCCCAGCATTTT,CASSMGMGGGSQPQHF
once,TRBV7-2,14,-,TRBJ1-3,TGTGCCAGCAGTCTCGGAAACTCTGGAAACACCATATATTTT,CASSLGNSGNTIYF
-,TRBV6-2/TRBV6-3,13,-,TRBJ2-7,TGTGCCAGCAGTTACCCCGGATTCTACGAGCAGTACTTC,CASSYPGFYEQYF
-,TRBV30,15,TRBD1,TRBJ1-4,TGTGCCTGGACCTCCGGGACAGGGGAATCGGAGAAACTGTTTTTT,CAWTSGTGESEKLFF
-,TRBV28,15,TRBD1,TRBJ1-2,TGTGCCAGCAGTTCGACAGGGGGCGGTTTCTATGGCTACACCTTC,CASSSTGGGFYGYTF
-,TRBV6-5,12,-,TRBJ1-1,TGTGCCAGCGGCACAGTGAACACTGAAGCTTTCTTT,CASGTVNTEAFF
few,TRBV5-4,14,TRBD1,TRBJ2-7,TGTGCCAGCAGGACAGGGACGGACCTCCACGAGCAGTACTTC,CASRTGTDLHEQYF
few,TRBV5-1,14,-,TRBJ2-2,TGCGCCAGCAGCTTGATTTGGGGGACCGGGGAGCTGTTTTTT,CASSLIWGTGELFF
-,TRBV27,16,TRBD2,TRBJ2-3,TGTGCCAGCAGTTCCACTAGCGGGGGATGGTCAGATACGCAGTATTTT,CASSSTSGGWSDTQYF
once,TRBV30,14,-,TRBJ1-4,TGTGCCTGGAGGAGCCGGGGATTAGGGGAAAAACTGTTTTTT,CAWRSRGLGEKLFF
-,TRBV18,17,TRBD1,TRBJ1-1,TGTGCCAGCTCCCTACAGGGGGCGGCGTCGCAGAACACTGAAGCTTTCTTT,CASSLQGAASQNTEAFF